The rows below give T cell receptor beta chains drawn from one sample of a study of T-cell memory formation after mild COVID-19. From the 5' RACE reads, TCRdb called clonotypes with MiXCR, one entry per CDR3 protein. The table lists about half a million distinct CDR3 sequences, 15% to 20% of them singletons, with more than 9% in the top ten. The source material was PBMCs or a T cell subset sorted from them (not recorded which). These receptors were taken from an adult woman who had mild COVID-19 (a few samples of this study predate the infection). Cell type and time point are not known. CDR3s include the opening cysteine and the closing phenylalanine or tryptophan. Each record gives: J gene, CDR3 length, D gene, V gene, clone size, CDR3 protein, CDR3 DNA. The D gene is left open where the match is weak. Clone size is shown for a subset of rows, as once, few, many or a class of expanded clone.

J gene: TRBJ2-7
CDR3 length: 11
D gene: .
V gene: TRBV30
clone size: .
CDR3 protein: CAWHDNYEQYF
CDR3 DNA: TGTGCCTGGCATGACAACTACGAGCAGTACTTC

J gene: TRBJ2-2
CDR3 length: 12
D gene: .
V gene: TRBV7-2
clone size: few
CDR3 protein: CASSFNRGELFF
CDR3 DNA: TGTGCCAGCAGCTTTAACAGGGGGGAGCTGTTTTTT

J gene: TRBJ2-3
CDR3 length: 16
D gene: .
V gene: TRBV5-4
clone size: few
CDR3 protein: CASSLDASRGTDTQYF
CDR3 DNA: TGTGCCAGCAGCTTGGACGCTAGCCGGGGGACAGATACGCAGTATTTT

J gene: TRBJ1-5
CDR3 length: 12
D gene: .
V gene: TRBV5-8
clone size: few
CDR3 protein: CASSPVVQPQHF
CDR3 DNA: TGTGCCAGCAGCCCGGTCGTCCAGCCCCAGCATTTT

J gene: TRBJ1-2
CDR3 length: 14
D gene: .
V gene: TRBV5-4
clone size: many
CDR3 protein: CASSFKGSNYGYTF
CDR3 DNA: TGTGCCAGCAGCTTTAAGGGATCTAACTATGGCTACACCTTC

J gene: TRBJ2-7
CDR3 length: 14
D gene: .
V gene: TRBV9
clone size: .
CDR3 protein: CASSVASGFYEQYF
CDR3 DNA: TGTGCCAGCAGCGTAGCCAGTGGGTTCTACGAGCAGTACTTC

J gene: TRBJ2-3
CDR3 length: 16
D gene: TRBD2
V gene: TRBV11-1
clone size: .
CDR3 protein: CASSKISGGLTDTQYF
CDR3 DNA: TGTGCCAGCAGCAAAATTAGCGGGGGACTCACAGATACGCAGTATTTT

J gene: TRBJ2-7
CDR3 length: 15
D gene: .
V gene: TRBV27
clone size: .
CDR3 protein: CASSLRHSDSYEQYF
CDR3 DNA: TGTGCCAGCAGTTTACGGCATTCCGACTCCTACGAGCAGTACTTC

J gene: TRBJ2-2
CDR3 length: 15
D gene: .
V gene: TRBV6-2/TRBV6-3
clone size: .
CDR3 protein: CASSFPGGGTGELFF
CDR3 DNA: TGTGCCAGCAGTTTCCCAGGGGGAGGCACCGGGGAGCTGTTTTTT

J gene: TRBJ2-2
CDR3 length: 15
D gene: TRBD1
V gene: TRBV7-2
clone size: few
CDR3 protein: CASSLAGTGSGELFF
CDR3 DNA: TGTGCCAGCAGCTTAGCCGGGACAGGGTCCGGGGAGCTGTTTTTT

J gene: TRBJ2-5
CDR3 length: 15
D gene: .
V gene: TRBV5-1
clone size: many
CDR3 protein: CASSLGSGPQETQYF
CDR3 DNA: TGCGCCAGCAGCTTGGGATCGGGGCCTCAAGAGACCCAGTACTTC

J gene: TRBJ2-1
CDR3 length: 14
D gene: TRBD2
V gene: TRBV7-3
clone size: few
CDR3 protein: CASSVRETYNEQFF
CDR3 DNA: TGTGCCAGCAGCGTGCGGGAGACCTACAATGAGCAGTTCTTC

J gene: TRBJ2-3
CDR3 length: 16
D gene: TRBD2
V gene: TRBV12-3/TRBV12-4
clone size: few
CDR3 protein: CASSPLLAGGTDTQYF
CDR3 DNA: TGTGCCAGCAGTCCGTTGTTGGCGGGGGGCACAGATACGCAGTATTTT

J gene: TRBJ2-1
CDR3 length: 15
D gene: TRBD2
V gene: TRBV9
clone size: many
CDR3 protein: CASSVEASGDNEQFF
CDR3 DNA: TGTGCCAGCAGCGTAGAGGCTAGCGGAGACAATGAGCAGTTCTTC

J gene: TRBJ2-3
CDR3 length: 16
D gene: TRBD2
V gene: TRBV7-2
clone size: .
CDR3 protein: CASSLSGGRGTDTQYF
CDR3 DNA: TGTGCCAGCAGCTTATCGGGCGGGAGGGGCACAGATACGCAGTATTTT

J gene: TRBJ2-7
CDR3 length: 15
D gene: .
V gene: TRBV20-1
clone size: .
CDR3 protein: CSALGTDRKIHEQYF
CDR3 DNA: TGCAGTGCGCTAGGAACTGACCGAAAAATCCACGAGCAGTACTTC

J gene: TRBJ1-6
CDR3 length: 16
D gene: .
V gene: TRBV11-2
clone size: few
CDR3 protein: CASSLRRWGGDSPLHF
CDR3 DNA: TGTGCCAGCAGCTTAAGACGCTGGGGTGGTGATTCACCCCTCCACTTT

J gene: TRBJ1-1
CDR3 length: 17
D gene: .
V gene: TRBV12-3/TRBV12-4
clone size: .
CDR3 protein: CASSPFAGWQVAVGAFF
CDR3 DNA: TGTGCCAGCAGTCCATTTGCGGGTTGGCAGGTCGCTGTCGGGGCTTTCTTT

J gene: TRBJ1-5
CDR3 length: 16
D gene: TRBD1
V gene: TRBV15
clone size: .
CDR3 protein: CATRSSRGFRNQPQHF
CDR3 DNA: TGTGCCACCAGATCCTCCAGGGGGTTCAGAAATCAGCCCCAGCATTTT

J gene: TRBJ2-7
CDR3 length: 16
D gene: TRBD2
V gene: TRBV4-2
clone size: .
CDR3 protein: CASSQDGTGGALEQYF
CDR3 DNA: TGTGCCAGCAGCCAAGACGGAACGGGGGGGGCCCTCGAGCAGTACTTC

J gene: TRBJ2-1
CDR3 length: 16
D gene: .
V gene: TRBV25-1
clone size: .
CDR3 protein: CASSDVRSGRHNEQFF
CDR3 DNA: TGTGCCAGCAGTGATGTTAGGAGCGGGCGCCACAATGAGCAGTTCTTC

J gene: TRBJ2-1
CDR3 length: 16
D gene: TRBD2
V gene: TRBV27
clone size: .
CDR3 protein: CASIGLAGSSYNEQFF
CDR3 DNA: TGTGCCAGCATTGGGCTAGCGGGCAGCTCCTACAATGAGCAGTTCTTC

J gene: TRBJ2-1
CDR3 length: 14
D gene: .
V gene: TRBV7-9
clone size: .
CDR3 protein: CASSPIFSYNEQFF
CDR3 DNA: TGTGCCAGCAGCCCTATATTCTCCTACAATGAGCAGTTCTTC

J gene: TRBJ2-1
CDR3 length: 17
D gene: TRBD2
V gene: TRBV6-2/TRBV6-3
clone size: few
CDR3 protein: CASSPLEHGRAFREQFF
CDR3 DNA: TGTGCCAGCAGTCCACTCGAGCACGGGAGGGCCTTTCGTGAGCAGTTCTTC

J gene: TRBJ1-5
CDR3 length: 15
D gene: .
V gene: TRBV13
clone size: .
CDR3 protein: CASSYGRGSNQPQHF
CDR3 DNA: TGTGCCAGCAGCTACGGACGCGGAAGCAATCAGCCCCAGCATTTT

J gene: TRBJ2-7
CDR3 length: 13
D gene: .
V gene: TRBV20-1
clone size: few
CDR3 protein: CSAFWDTHYEQYF
CDR3 DNA: TGCAGTGCGTTCTGGGACACCCACTACGAGCAGTACTTC

J gene: TRBJ2-3
CDR3 length: 15
D gene: TRBD1
V gene: TRBV30
clone size: .
CDR3 protein: CAWTKTGGVFDTQYF
CDR3 DNA: TGTGCCTGGACTAAAACAGGGGGCGTTTTCGATACGCAGTATTTT

J gene: TRBJ2-7
CDR3 length: 16
D gene: .
V gene: TRBV5-5
clone size: .
CDR3 protein: CASSSGDTIVIDEQYF
CDR3 DNA: TGTGCCAGCAGCTCTGGGGACACCATAGTTATCGACGAGCAGTACTTC

J gene: TRBJ1-1
CDR3 length: 16
D gene: TRBD1
V gene: TRBV4-1
clone size: .
CDR3 protein: CASSQPWTGETTEAFF
CDR3 DNA: TGCGCCAGCAGCCAACCCTGGACAGGGGAGACCACTGAAGCTTTCTTT

J gene: TRBJ2-3
CDR3 length: 13
D gene: .
V gene: TRBV14
clone size: few
CDR3 protein: CASSQGPLDTQYF
CDR3 DNA: TGTGCCAGCAGCCAGGGACCTCTAGATACGCAGTATTTT

J gene: TRBJ2-7
CDR3 length: 13
D gene: .
V gene: TRBV4-1
clone size: many
CDR3 protein: CASSRKGPNEQYF
CDR3 DNA: TGCGCCAGCAGCCGGAAGGGTCCGAACGAGCAGTACTTC

J gene: TRBJ2-7
CDR3 length: 12
D gene: TRBD1
V gene: TRBV12-3/TRBV12-4
clone size: few
CDR3 protein: CASGTGTYEQYF
CDR3 DNA: TGTGCCAGCGGGACAGGGACCTACGAGCAGTACTTC

J gene: TRBJ2-7
CDR3 length: 15
D gene: TRBD2
V gene: TRBV9
clone size: .
CDR3 protein: CASSDSGRPLDEQYF
CDR3 DNA: TGTGCCAGCAGCGATAGCGGGAGGCCCCTCGACGAGCAGTACTTC

J gene: TRBJ2-5
CDR3 length: 15
D gene: .
V gene: TRBV18
clone size: few
CDR3 protein: CASSPPGSGVETQYF
CDR3 DNA: TGTGCCAGCTCGCCTCCTGGATCGGGGGTGGAGACCCAGTACTTC

J gene: TRBJ2-2
CDR3 length: 12
D gene: .
V gene: TRBV12-3/TRBV12-4
clone size: many
CDR3 protein: CASSFEGGELFF
CDR3 DNA: TGTGCCAGCAGTTTTGAAGGCGGGGAGCTGTTTTTT

J gene: TRBJ2-3
CDR3 length: 14
D gene: TRBD1
V gene: TRBV10-3
clone size: .
CDR3 protein: CAISRGQGPDTQYF
CDR3 DNA: TGTGCCATCAGCCGCGGACAGGGTCCAGATACGCAGTATTTT

J gene: TRBJ2-1
CDR3 length: 12
D gene: .
V gene: TRBV9
clone size: few
CDR3 protein: CASSALDNEQFF
CDR3 DNA: TGTGCCAGCAGCGCTTTAGATAATGAGCAGTTCTTC

J gene: TRBJ2-7
CDR3 length: 16
D gene: TRBD2
V gene: TRBV6-1
clone size: few
CDR3 protein: CASSEVSGGGSYEQYF
CDR3 DNA: TGTGCCAGCAGTGAAGTTAGTGGCGGGGGCTCCTACGAGCAGTACTTC

J gene: TRBJ2-5
CDR3 length: 15
D gene: .
V gene: TRBV5-1
clone size: .
CDR3 protein: CASSLARGSTETQYF
CDR3 DNA: TGCGCCAGCAGCTTGGCCAGGGGCAGTACAGAGACCCAGTACTTC

J gene: TRBJ1-5
CDR3 length: 16
D gene: .
V gene: TRBV20-1
clone size: few
CDR3 protein: CSARFTGGSGNQPQHF
CDR3 DNA: TGCAGTGCTAGATTCACGGGGGGATCTGGCAATCAGCCCCAGCATTTT

J gene: TRBJ2-4
CDR3 length: 12
D gene: .
V gene: TRBV6-2/TRBV6-3
clone size: .
CDR3 protein: CASTDSKNIQYF
CDR3 DNA: TGTGCCAGCACCGACAGCAAAAACATTCAGTACTTC

J gene: TRBJ1-5
CDR3 length: 19
D gene: .
V gene: TRBV21-1
clone size: .
CDR3 protein: CASSKHRGKTGPSNQPQHF
CDR3 DNA: TGTGCCAGCAGCAAACACCGCGGGAAAACAGGGCCAAGCAATCAGCCCCAGCATTTT

J gene: TRBJ1-1
CDR3 length: 13
D gene: TRBD1
V gene: TRBV12-3/TRBV12-4
clone size: few
CDR3 protein: CASQTTDREEAFF
CDR3 DNA: TGTGCCAGTCAAACTACCGACAGGGAAGAAGCTTTCTTT

J gene: TRBJ2-6
CDR3 length: 15
D gene: .
V gene: TRBV3-1
clone size: .
CDR3 protein: CASRRSSSGANVLTF
CDR3 DNA: TGTGCCAGCAGGAGGTCGAGCTCTGGGGCCAACGTCCTGACTTTC

J gene: TRBJ2-2
CDR3 length: 19
D gene: TRBD2
V gene: TRBV7-9
clone size: few
CDR3 protein: CASSFRSKTSGENTGELFF
CDR3 DNA: TGTGCCAGCAGCTTCCGCTCGAAGACTAGCGGGGAGAACACCGGGGAGCTGTTTTTT